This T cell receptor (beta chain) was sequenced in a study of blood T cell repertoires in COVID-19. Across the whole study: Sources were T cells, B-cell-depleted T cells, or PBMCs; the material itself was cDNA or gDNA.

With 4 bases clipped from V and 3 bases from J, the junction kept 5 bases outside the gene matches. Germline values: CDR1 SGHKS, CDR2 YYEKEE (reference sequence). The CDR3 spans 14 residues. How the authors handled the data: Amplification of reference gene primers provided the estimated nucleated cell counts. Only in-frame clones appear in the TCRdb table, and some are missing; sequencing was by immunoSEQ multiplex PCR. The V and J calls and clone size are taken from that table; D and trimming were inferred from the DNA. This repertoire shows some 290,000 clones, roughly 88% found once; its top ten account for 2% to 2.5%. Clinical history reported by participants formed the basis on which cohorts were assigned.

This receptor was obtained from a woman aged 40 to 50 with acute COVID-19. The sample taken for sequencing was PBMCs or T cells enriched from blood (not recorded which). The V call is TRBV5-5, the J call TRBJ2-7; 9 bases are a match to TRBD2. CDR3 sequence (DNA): TGTGCCAGCAGCGGAGCGGGGGGAGGCTACGAGCAGTACTTC. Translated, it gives CASSGAGGGYEQYF. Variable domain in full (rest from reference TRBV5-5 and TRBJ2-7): DAGVTQSPTHLIKTRGQQVTLRCSPISGHKSVSWYQQVLGQGPQFIFQYYEKEERGRGNFPDRFSARQFPNYSSELNVNALLLGDSALYLCASSGAGGGYEQYFGPGTRLTVT.